This T cell receptor (beta chain) was retrieved from a study of shared clonotypes between healthy human individuals. Data came from immunoSEQ multiplex PCR; TCRdb stores just in-frame clones and leaves some out. The sample comprises about 480,000 clones, 75% to 85% of which are singletons, and about an eighth rests with the top ten. This clone appeared many times. The junction differs from germline at one of its ends, possibly a read error. Germline-derived CDR1 and CDR2 are SEHNR and FQNEAQ (reference sequence). This CDR3 has 14 amino acids. J is TRBJ1-4 and V is TRBV7-9, with 10 positions matching TRBD1. Sequencing was performed on PBMCs. The sequence derives from a woman between 40 and 50 years old in good health. Some clones in this sample may be carry-over from other donors' samples. CDR3 DNA sequence: TGTGCCAGCACCGGACAGGGGGTAGATGAAATACTGTTTTTT. Residues: CASTGQGVDEILFF.